This T cell receptor beta chain was recorded in a study of siplizumab effects on memory and regulatory T cells. General study findings and limits: Siplizumab, the agent tested, significantly reduced alloreactive sequences traceable to unstimulated CD4+ memory cells. Unstimulated subsets were the mapping target of only a minor fraction of alloreactive clones. The mean Treg-derived percentage of mappable alloreactive CD4+ clones was 65% to 75% with siplizumab compared with roughly 30% in controls.

Of note for this clone: Its antigen is still unknown. Other nucleotide sequences from this sample produce the same CDR3.

Approximately 100,000 TCR templates per sample were sequenced. TCRdb keeps only in-frame clones here, not all; method: immunoSEQ multiplex PCR. The sample holds about 100,000 clones; around 94% are singletons and the top ten take under 0.65%. CDR1 is KGHSH, CDR2 LQKENI, per germline. The germline V and J ends were trimmed by 3 bases and 4 bases, with 10 bases remaining between them. The CDR3 is made up of 14 amino acids. Sequencing was carried out using Tregs sorted from blood. The receptor's source is a human donor in good health. This chain links TRBV18 with TRBJ1-3; D remains ambiguous. DNA for the CDR3: TGTGCCAGCTCACCGACGGGTTCAGGAAACACCATATATTTT. Protein: CASSPTGSGNTIYF.